These 6 T cell receptor beta chains share one sample of origin, sequenced in a study of cytomegalovirus exposure and HLA in healthy donors. The PCR made use of 60 Vbeta and 13 Jbeta primers. Only in-frame clones appear in the TCRdb table, and some are missing; sequencing was by immunoSEQ multiplex PCR. The sample contains some 150,000 clones, 75% to 80% of which appear only once. Specimen: PBMCs. The origin of the receptors is a male donor in good health and CMV-seronegative.

This chain connects TRBV4-1 to TRBJ2-4, with D possibly being TRBD2 (6 bases). This CDR3 comprises 15 residues. V was cut by 4 bases and J by 5 bases, with 15 bases left in between. CDR1 and CDR2 (germline): MGHRA, YSYEKL. The CDR3 region is CASSRSSTGENIQYF. In DNA form, the CDR3 reads TGCGCCAGCAGCCGCTCCAGCACGGGGGAAAACATTCAGTACTTC.

The rearrangement links TRBV6-6 to TRBJ2-1; weak D call: TRBD1 (5 bases). This CDR3 region has 16 residues. Trimming took 6 bases from V and 8 from J, leaving 23 bases between them. Germline V gene sequence: CDR1 MNHNY, CDR2 SVGAGI (reference sequence). CDR3 residues: CASSTNGRTVGHEQFF. The CDR3 DNA is TGTGCCAGCAGCACAAACGGCCGGACCGTGGGGCATGAGCAGTTCTTC.

Only one count was recorded for this clone. This chain joins TRBV7-2 and TRBJ1-6, with TRBD1 as a possible D gene (6 bases). CDR3 length equals 14 residues. The germline V and J ends were trimmed by 5 bases and 4 bases, with 9 bases remaining between them. Germline V gene sequence: CDR1 SGHTA, CDR2 FQGNSA. In DNA form, the CDR3 reads TGTGCCAGCAGCCTCGACAGGTATAATTCACCCCTCCACTTT. As protein: CASSLDRYNSPLHF.

V and J are TRBV29-1 and TRBJ1-2; D might be TRBD1 (6 bases). The CDR3 runs 13 residues. Germline V gene data show CDR1 as SQVTM and CDR2 as ANQGSEA. Trimming pared 0 bases from V and 6 bases from J, leaving 11 bases between. In nucleotides, the CDR3 is TGCAGCGTTGAAGACGGGGGGCTGAATGGCTACACCTTC. Translating it yields CSVEDGGLNGYTF.

This clone was picked up one time. The chain is built from TRBV19 and TRBJ2-2; TRBD2 matches 9 bases. Germline lookup yields CDR1 LNHDA and CDR2 SQIVND (reference sequence). The CDR3 spans 15 residues. J was trimmed by 6 bases and V by 3 bases; bases with no gene match: 5. In DNA, the CDR3 is TGTGCCAGTAGTATCGAGGCGGGAGGGTCCGGGGAGCTGTTTTTT. It translates to CASSIEAGGSGELFF.

This clone appeared a single time. Other DNA variants within this sample encode the same CDR3. V usage is TRBV9 and J usage is TRBJ2-3; D is ambiguous. The CDR3 is 14 amino acids. With 0 bases removed from V and 1 base from J, the gap between germline ends came to 6 bases. Germline V gene data show CDR1 as SGDLS and CDR2 as YYNGEE. CDR3 region: CASSVVGGTDTQYF. The DNA of the CDR3 is TGTGCCAGCAGCGTAGTGGGCGGCACAGATACGCAGTATTTT.